The 28 T cell receptor beta chains listed next were all sequenced from one sample in a study of blood T cell repertoires in COVID-19. Assay: immunoSEQ multiplex PCR; the TCRdb copy retains only in-frame clones and omits some. The table includes some 74,000 clones, about nine tenths detected once. The sequenced material came from peripheral blood. These receptors all stem from a middle-aged man with active COVID-19.

V and J are TRBV6-5 and TRBJ2-5, with 9 bases matching TRBD2. The length of the CDR3 is 15 residues. The J segment lost 3 bases and the V segment lost 6 bases, leaving 8 bases of the junction unmatched. Germline loops: CDR1 MNHEY, CDR2 SVGAGI. CDR3: CASSPGASGKETQYF. In DNA, the CDR3 is TGTGCCAGCAGCCCGGGAGCTAGCGGGAAAGAGACCCAGTACTTC.

V usage is TRBV27 and J usage is TRBJ1-2, with 7 bases that match TRBD1. The CDR3 contains 15 residues. J gave up 4 bases and V 5 bases, and 10 bases lay outside the gene matches. Germline CDR1 is MNHEY and CDR2 is SMNVEV (reference sequence). The DNA of the CDR3 is TGTGCCAGCAGTACGCATGCAGGGGGAGTCTATGGCTACACCTTC. Translated, it gives CASSTHAGGVYGYTF.

The chain employs TRBV29-1 and TRBJ2-3, with 7 bases lining up with TRBD2. The CDR3 sequence is 13 residues long. Germline CDR1 SQVTM, CDR2 ANQGSEA. Trimming at V came to 1 base and at J to 6 bases, leaving 4 bases not matched to a gene. The CDR3 nucleotides are TGCAGCGTTGAAGGGGGGGGTGGCGATACGCAGTATTTT. Translation gives CSVEGGGGDTQYF.

The rearrangement joins TRBV5-1 to TRBJ2-7; D may be TRBD1 (5 bases). V was clipped by 0 bases and J by 1 base, with 11 bases between them. CDR3 length equals 15 residues. Germline CDR1 and CDR2: SGHRS and YFSETQ. CDR3: CASSLGGTKSYEQYF. Written as DNA, the CDR3 is TGCGCCAGCAGCTTGGGGGGCACCAAGTCCTACGAGCAGTACTTC.

As DNA, the CDR3 is TGTGCCAGCAGCTTACGGACAGGAACGAACACTGAAGCTTTCTTT. It codes for CASSLRTGTNTEAFF. The chain joins TRBV7-2 to TRBJ1-1, with 7 positions matching TRBD1. The CDR3 is 15 residues long. The germline gives CDR1 SGHTA, CDR2 FQGNSA. After removal of 2 bases from V and 1 base from J, the junction contained 4 bases not matched to a gene.

This chain links TRBV11-2 with TRBJ2-7, with TRBD1 matching 8 bases. CDR3 length: 17 amino acids. Germline V lookup: CDR1 SGHAT, CDR2 FQNNGV. V dropped 5 bases and J dropped 2; count of bases not matched to a gene: 14. For the CDR3, the DNA is TGTGCCAGCAGCCCCAAAACGACCCAGGGGGCCCCCTACGAGCAGTACTTC. Protein sequence: CASSPKTTQGAPYEQYF.

The chain recombines TRBV24-1 with TRBJ2-6; TRBD1 might be the D (5 bases). V lost 3 bases and J 3 bases, leaving 11 bases between the germline ends. Germline V gives CDR1 KGHDR, CDR2 SFDVKD. The CDR3 length is 16 residues. CDR3 DNA: TGTGCCACCAGTGATAAGGGAAGGGGTGGGGCCAACGTCCTGACTTTC. Amino acids: CATSDKGRGGANVLTF.

The chain is built from TRBV6-6 and TRBJ1-1; 10 nucleotides agree with TRBD1. Germline V gene lookup returns CDR1 MNHNY and CDR2 SVGAGI (reference sequence). The J segment lost 11 bases and the V segment lost 5 bases, leaving 8 bases of the junction unmatched. This CDR3 comprises 13 residues. The CDR3 is CASSPTGGASAFF. Written as DNA, the CDR3 is TGTGCCAGCAGTCCGACAGGGGGCGCCTCGGCTTTCTTT.

This clone has a single count. V gene TRBV7-9 combines with J gene TRBJ1-4, with 7 bases aligning to TRBD1. V trimming: 6 bases; J trimming: 7 bases; junction bases outside the gene matches: 8. The CDR3 extends over 14 amino acids. Germline CDR1 SEHNR, CDR2 FQNEAQ (reference sequence). The CDR3 region has the DNA TGTGCCAGCAGACACCAGGGGGTGGTTGAAAAACTGTTTTTT. This translates into CASRHQGVVEKLFF. The variable domain in full, completed from reference TRBV7-9 and TRBJ1-4, reads DTGVSQNPRHKITKRGQNVTFRCDPISEHNRLYWYRQTLGQGPEFLTYFQNEAQLEKSRLLSDRFSAERPKGSFSTLEIQRTEQGDSAMYLCASRHQGVVEKLFFGSGTQLSVL.

The genes are TRBV2 and TRBJ2-1, with 10 bases matching TRBD1. CDR1 is SNHLY, CDR2 FYNNEI, per germline. Losses at the gene ends were 6 bases for V and 10 bases for J; bases not matched to a gene: 3. CDR3 size: 12 residues. CDR3 loop: CASRDRGDEQFF. CDR3 nucleotide sequence: TGTGCCAGCAGGGACAGGGGGGACGAGCAGTTCTTC.

The chain couples TRBV4-1 to TRBJ1-2; TRBD1 aligns across 8 bases. V shed 2 bases and J 4 bases; nucleotides not matched to a gene: 9. The germline V gene has CDR1 MGHRA and CDR2 YSYEKL. The CDR3 is 16 amino acids. The DNA for the CDR3 is TGCGCCAGCAGCCAACTATCTGGGACAGGAGTCTATGGCTACACCTTC. It translates to CASSQLSGTGVYGYTF.

The V and J genes are TRBV15 and TRBJ2-3; TRBD2 matches 10 bases. From germline, CDR1 is LNHNV and CDR2 YYDKDF (reference sequence). The ends lost 1 base at V and 6 bases at J; junction bases unmatched: 7. This CDR3 region has 16 residues. In DNA form, the CDR3 reads TGTGCCACCAGCAGAGCACTAGCGGGACCTGGGGATACGCAGTATTTT. This encodes CATSRALAGPGDTQYF.

This rearrangement joins TRBV7-2 to TRBJ1-3; 7 bases line up with TRBD1. Germline values: CDR1 SGHTA, CDR2 FQGNSA. This CDR3 region has 15 residues. V shed 2 bases, J shed 3 bases, and the junction held 4 bases outside the gene matches. CDR3 DNA sequence: TGTGCCAGCAGCTTATCAGCAGGGGGTGGAAACACCATATATTTT. Protein product: CASSLSAGGGNTIYF.

V usage is TRBV5-3 and J usage is TRBJ1-1; D uncertain. TRBV5-3 is labeled an ORF, and its function is uncertain. This CDR3 is built from 14 residues. V was clipped by 4 bases and J by 1 base, with 11 bases between them. CDR3 protein: CARSPPRANTEAFF. The CDR3 bases are TGTGCCAGAAGCCCGCCGAGGGCGAACACTGAAGCTTTCTTT.

CDR3: CASVRGTEAFF. CDR3 in DNA: TGTGCCAGCGTTAGGGGGACTGAAGCTTTCTTT. The V call is TRBV6-5, the J call TRBJ1-1, with D possibly TRBD1 on 6 matching bases. The CDR3 consists of 11 residues. The ends were cut back, 8 bases at V and 5 bases at J, with 9 bases in the middle. The germline gives CDR1 MNHEY, CDR2 SVGAGI.

The chain carries TRBV27 and TRBJ2-5; 11 nucleotides match TRBD2. Germline-derived CDR1 and CDR2 are MNHEY and SMNVEV (reference sequence). The J segment lost 8 bases and the V segment lost 4 bases, leaving 9 bases of the junction unmatched. CDR3 length: 15 amino acids. The CDR3 region is CASSSTSGDGETQYF. CDR3 DNA: TGTGCCAGCAGTTCGACTAGCGGGGACGGGGAAACCCAGTACTTC.

The J gene is TRBJ1-2, the V gene TRBV2; possibly TRBD1 for D (5 bases). CDR3 size: 15 residues. V lost 2 bases, J lost 7 bases, and 17 bases lay in between. The germline V gene has CDR1 SNHLY and CDR2 FYNNEI. CDR3 bases: TGTGCCAGCAGTGAAAACGTGGGGGGGAGGAGTGGCTACACCTTC. Protein sequence: CASSENVGGRSGYTF.

This clone qualifies as medium-sized. The CDR3 region is CATSDERTVANYGYTF. The CDR3 DNA follows: TGTGCCACCAGTGACGAAAGGACAGTAGCTAACTATGGCTACACCTTC. The chain joins TRBV24-1 to TRBJ1-2; a possible D gene is TRBD1 (6 bases). Trimming left V 4 bases short and J 0 bases short, with 14 bases between. The CDR3 is 16 amino acids. Germline CDR1 reads KGHDR; CDR2 reads SFDVKD.

V and J are TRBV5-1 and TRBJ1-1; 7 bases line up with TRBD1. With V trimmed by 2 bases and J by 6 bases, 10 bases remained unmatched. This CDR3 has 15 residues. Germline V gives CDR1 SGHRS, CDR2 YFSETQ. The CDR3 region is CASSFPGTDNAEAFF. The CDR3 nucleotides read TGCGCCAGCAGCTTCCCCGGGACAGACAACGCTGAAGCTTTCTTT.

The gene calls are TRBV10-3 and TRBJ1-1; no clear D gene. V lost 3 bases and J lost 0, with 8 bases in between. Germline CDR1 ENHRY, CDR2 SYGVKD. This CDR3 region has 14 residues. CDR3 sequence: CAISERGVNTEAFF. The CDR3 bases are TGTGCCATCAGTGAACGGGGAGTGAACACTGAAGCTTTCTTT.

The chain recombines TRBV5-4 with TRBJ2-3; 12 bases agree with TRBD2. The CDR3 extends over 16 amino acids. Looked up from germline, CDR1 is SGHNT and CDR2 is YYREEE (reference sequence). After removal of 3 bases from V and 5 bases from J, the junction contained 7 bases not matched to a gene. The CDR3 here is CASSSQTSGGGDTQYF. CDR3 nucleotides: TGTGCCAGCAGCTCGCAGACTAGCGGGGGTGGAGATACGCAGTATTTT.

In its sample, this clone was seen once. The chain couples TRBV30 to TRBJ2-5; weak D call: TRBD2 (5 bases). V lost 5 bases to trimming and J lost 1 base, with 11 bases between them. The CDR3 totals 13 residues. The germline CDR1 and CDR2 sequences are GTSNPN and SVGIG (reference sequence). This chain's CDR3 is CAWDEGLQETQYF. CDR3 in DNA: TGTGCCTGGGATGAGGGTCTCCAAGAGACCCAGTACTTC.

V is TRBV9 and J is TRBJ2-5; 13 bases line up with TRBD2. This CDR3 is 17 amino acids long. The germline CDR1 and CDR2 sequences are SGDLS and YYNGEE. Trimming at V came to 0 bases and at J to 2 bases, leaving 4 bases not matched to a gene. As DNA, the CDR3 is TGTGCCAGCAGCGTAGGACTAGCGGGAGGTGGGCAAGAGACCCAGTACTTC. This gives the protein CASSVGLAGGGQETQYF.

V usage is TRBV28 and J usage is TRBJ1-5, with 7 bases aligning to TRBD1. The CDR3 contains 13 residues. Germline trimming cut 7 bases from V and 6 bases from J; bases unmatched to any gene: 6. CDR1 is MDHEN, CDR2 SYDVKM, per germline. The CDR3 coding sequence is TGTGCCAGCAAACCCAGGGGGGCTCAGCCCCAGCATTTT. It translates to CASKPRGAQPQHF.

The gene calls are TRBV7-2 and TRBJ2-7, with D uncertain. Germline V gives CDR1 SGHTA, CDR2 FQGNSA. This CDR3 contains 14 residues. The V and J ends lost 3 bases and 0 bases respectively, with 9 bases between them. As DNA, the CDR3 is TGTGCCAGCAGCTTTCAACAGAACTCCTACGAGCAGTACTTC. It is translated as CASSFQQNSYEQYF.

The chain carries TRBV5-1 and TRBJ2-2; a possible D gene is TRBD2 (6 bases). CDR1 is SGHRS, CDR2 YFSETQ, per germline. Trimming cost V 4 bases and J 2 bases, with 12 bases left between them. The length of the CDR3 is 15 residues. This CDR3 is CASSLGGANTGELFF. In DNA, the CDR3 is TGCGCCAGCAGCCTCGGGGGAGCAAACACCGGGGAGCTGTTTTTT.

Here the CDR3 reads CASSPRGTNTGELFF. CDR3 DNA: TGTGCCAGCAGCCCCCGAGGAACAAACACCGGGGAGCTGTTTTTT. The chain links TRBV5-4 to TRBJ2-2; no clear D. V was trimmed by 4 bases and J by 2 bases, leaving 12 bases between them. CDR3 size: 15 residues. Germline V lookup: CDR1 SGHNT, CDR2 YYREEE (reference sequence).

The chain is built from TRBV23-1 and TRBJ1-6; a weak D match, TRBD1 (6 bases). TRBV23-1 is an open reading frame, and its role is uncertain. CDR3 length: 20 amino acids. The ends were cut back, 2 bases at V and 3 bases at J, with 23 bases in the middle. The CDR3 bases are TGCGCCAGCAGTCAAAAGCATCGTAGTAGACAGGCAAACTATAATTCACCCCTCCACTTT. Its translation: CASSQKHRSRQANYNSPLHF.